The 26 T cell receptor beta chains listed next were all sequenced from one sample in a study of blood T cell repertoires in COVID-19. The protocol was immunoSEQ multiplex PCR, while the TCRdb copy is restricted to in-frame clones and leaves out a portion. Among about 480,000 clones listed, about 90% were seen once. Sequencing input: PBMCs or T cells enriched from blood (not recorded which). The receptor set was obtained from a woman aged 18-29 years with acute COVID-19.

The rearrangement links TRBV5-1 to TRBJ2-7; no clear D gene. The CDR3 is 14 residues long. Trimming pared 0 bases from V and 2 bases from J, leaving 9 bases between. Per the germline V gene, CDR1 is SGHRS and CDR2 is YFSETQ. The CDR3 region has the DNA TGCGCCAGCAGCTTGGTTCGTGGAGCCTACGAGCAGTACTTC. This encodes CASSLVRGAYEQYF.

V and J are TRBV25-1 and TRBJ1-2, with D unresolved. The CDR3 is made up of 13 amino acids. V dropped 2 bases and J dropped 7 bases, with 11 bases sitting between them. The germline V gene has CDR1 MGHDK and CDR2 SYGVNS. The CDR3 DNA reads as TGTGCCAGCAGTGAACCCCGGTTTGGTGGCTACACCTTC. Its translation is CASSEPRFGGYTF.

V gene TRBV28 combines with J gene TRBJ2-3, with TRBD1 matching 7 bases. The CDR3 is 16 residues long. V lost 5 bases and J lost 6; bases outside the gene matches: 14. The germline V gene has CDR1 MDHEN and CDR2 SYDVKM. The CDR3 spells CASSASSRGIRDTQYF. The CDR3 nucleotides read TGTGCCAGCAGTGCCTCAAGCAGGGGGATCAGGGATACGCAGTATTTT.

The V gene is TRBV28, the J gene TRBJ1-1; possibly TRBD1 for D (5 bases). V lost 6 bases, J lost 6 bases, and 11 bases lay in between. The CDR3 covers 12 residues. The germline V gene encodes CDR1 MDHEN and CDR2 SYDVKM. CDR3 sequence reads: CASRLGGAEAFF. Here the CDR3 DNA reads TGTGCCAGCAGGCTGGGGGGGGCTGAAGCTTTCTTT.

The J gene is TRBJ2-7, the V gene TRBV10-2; D is perhaps TRBD1 (6 bases). V lost 4 bases and J 2 bases, leaving 9 bases between the germline ends. CDR3 length: 13 residues. CDR1 is WSHSY and CDR2 is SAAADI in the germline V gene. In DNA form, the CDR3 reads TGCGCCAGCAGTGTTTACAGGGCCTACGAGCAGTACTTC. Translating gives CASSVYRAYEQYF.

The chain is built from TRBV7-6 and TRBJ1-6; 7 bases agree with TRBD1. Germline trimming cut 3 bases from V and 9 bases from J; bases unmatched to any gene: 8. Germline-derived CDR1 and CDR2 are SGHVS and FNYEAQ. The CDR3 runs 15 residues. This chain's CDR3 is CASSLGQSRGSPLHF. The CDR3 nucleotides read TGTGCCAGCAGCTTGGGACAGTCAAGGGGTTCACCCCTCCACTTT.

The rearrangement joins TRBV19 to TRBJ1-2; D gene unclear. This CDR3 spans 15 amino acids. Germline loops: CDR1 LNHDA, CDR2 SQIVND (reference sequence). V lost 4 bases and J lost 4, with 16 bases in between. CDR3 nucleotide sequence: TGTGCCAGTAGTAAGGACGGACTTCCTCTCTATGGCTACACCTTC. Residues: CASSKDGLPLYGYTF.

The rearrangement links TRBV5-1 to TRBJ1-1; 10 positions match TRBD1. The junction had 6 bases not matched to a gene; V was cut back by 3 bases and J by 1 base. CDR1 is SGHRS and CDR2 is YFSETQ in the germline V gene. The CDR3 is 16 amino acids. The CDR3 spells CASSSGTGATNTEAFF. The CDR3 DNA reads as TGCGCCAGCAGCTCTGGGACAGGGGCCACGAACACTGAAGCTTTCTTT.

The chain is built from TRBV12-3 or TRBV12-4 and TRBJ2-5, with D maybe TRBD1 (5 bases). Trimming took 5 bases from V and 6 from J, leaving 10 bases between them. The CDR3 has 12 amino acids. In DNA form, the CDR3 reads TGTGCCAGCAGTACAGGAAGGCAGACCCAGTACTTC. Translating it yields CASSTGRQTQYF.

Comment on this clone: Additional DNA sequences in this sample encode the identical CDR3. The CDR3 loop reads CASSLAGLYEQYF. As DNA, the CDR3 is TGTGCCAGCAGCTTAGCTGGGCTCTACGAGCAGTACTTC. The J gene is TRBJ2-7, the V gene TRBV7-9; D is unresolved. V was pared by 0 bases and J by 3 bases, with 6 bases between. Per germline, CDR1 SEHNR and CDR2 FQNEAQ (reference sequence). The CDR3 loop spans 13 amino acids.

The chain carries TRBV18 and TRBJ1-6, with 8 positions matching TRBD1. Germline CDR1 reads KGHSH; CDR2 reads LQKENI. The CDR3 loop spans 15 amino acids. The ends lost 3 bases at V and 5 bases at J; junction bases unmatched: 3. The CDR3 bases are TGTGCCAGCTCACCCGGGACAGGTGATAATTCACCCCTCCACTTT. Translating gives CASSPGTGDNSPLHF.

The chain joins TRBV18 to TRBJ2-1; 8 nucleotides agree with TRBD2. V dropped 3 bases and J dropped 3; count of bases not matched to a gene: 4. Germline V gene lookup returns CDR1 KGHSH and CDR2 LQKENI. The CDR3 runs to 15 residues. The CDR3 DNA follows: TGTGCCAGCTCACCTACTAGCGGAATCTACAATGAGCAGTTCTTC. It translates to CASSPTSGIYNEQFF.

The chain links TRBV4-1 to TRBJ1-5; possibly TRBD1 for D (5 bases). The V end was cut by 2 bases, the J end by 4 bases, with 12 bases between. The CDR3 is 15 amino acids. Germline CDR1 reads MGHRA; CDR2 reads YSYEKL. CDR3 region: CASSQYDSPNQPQHF. CDR3 nucleotide sequence: TGCGCCAGCAGCCAATATGACAGCCCAAATCAGCCCCAGCATTTT.

This chain uses TRBV4-2 with TRBJ2-1; 10 nucleotides align to TRBD1. CDR1 LGHNA and CDR2 YNFKEQ come from the germline V gene. The CDR3 loop spans 15 amino acids. The J segment lost 2 bases and the V segment lost 4 bases, leaving 2 bases of the junction unmatched. Here the CDR3 reads CASSPGQGPYNEQFF. CDR3 bases: TGTGCCAGCAGCCCGGGACAGGGGCCCTACAATGAGCAGTTCTTC.

The chain links TRBV2 to TRBJ1-2; possible D gene TRBD1, 6 bases. The CDR3 covers 14 residues. Germline CDR1 reads SNHLY; CDR2 reads FYNNEI. The V end lost 6 bases, the J end lost 4 bases, and 15 bases lay between the germline ends. CDR3: CASSTGQSSYGYTF. CDR3 DNA: TGTGCCAGCAGCACCGGACAGTCGAGCTATGGCTACACCTTC. The complete variable domain, with remaining parts taken from reference TRBV2 and TRBJ1-2, reads EPEVTQTPSHQVTQMGQEVILRCVPISNHLYFYWYRQILGQKVEFLVSFYNNEISEKSEIFDDQFSVERPDGSNFTLKIRSTKLEDSAMYFCASSTGQSSYGYTFGSGTRLTVV.

In its sample, this clone was seen once. This chain connects TRBV6-5 to TRBJ2-7; 8 bases are shared with TRBD1. J lost 12 bases, V lost 4 bases, and 8 bases had no gene match. The CDR3 runs 12 residues. Germline V gene data show CDR1 as MNHEY and CDR2 as SVGAGI. In DNA form, the CDR3 reads TGTGCCAGCAGTTTACCGGGACAGGTCCCGTACTTC. As protein: CASSLPGQVPYF.

In nucleotides, the CDR3 is TGTGCCAGCAGCGGGGACACTCATGAAGCTTTCTTT. As protein: CASSGDTHEAFF. The chain is built from TRBV9 and TRBJ1-1, with a possible D match to TRBD1 (6 bases). CDR1 SGDLS and CDR2 YYNGEE come from the germline V gene. The CDR3 is 12 residues long. The V end lost 3 bases, the J end lost 7 bases, and 10 bases lay between the germline ends.

The chain combines TRBV24-1 with TRBJ2-2; possibly TRBD2 for D (6 bases). Trimming cost V 5 bases and J 6 bases, with 15 bases left between them. The CDR3 has 15 amino acids. Germline CDR1 reads KGHDR; CDR2 reads SFDVKD. The CDR3 spells CATSVRQPGAGELFF. CDR3 DNA: TGTGCCACCAGTGTGCGTCAGCCGGGGGCCGGGGAGCTGTTTTTT.

This clone was counted a few times. V gene TRBV7-2 combines with J gene TRBJ2-1; no definite D call. The germline gives CDR1 SGHTA, CDR2 FQGNSA. The V and J ends lost 6 bases and 5 bases respectively, with 14 bases between them. CDR3 length equals 14 residues. CDR3 protein: CASRSRQLNNEQFF. Here the CDR3 DNA reads TGTGCCAGCAGGTCGAGACAACTTAACAATGAGCAGTTCTTC.

The V and J genes are TRBV7-9 and TRBJ2-1; 7 nucleotides line up with TRBD2. CDR3 length: 15 residues. The V gene's germline CDR1 is SEHNR and CDR2 FQNEAQ (reference sequence). With 10 bases clipped from V and 0 bases from J, the junction kept 9 bases outside the gene matches. The CDR3 region has the DNA TGTGCCACACGGAGCGGGGCCAACTCCTACAATGAGCAGTTCTTC. Its translation is CATRSGANSYNEQFF.

Concerning this clone: This specimen includes other DNA sequences encoding the same CDR3. CDR3 in amino acids: CSVERRVGYTF. The CDR3 region has the DNA TGCAGCGTTGAACGCAGGGTGGGCTACACCTTC. V gene TRBV29-1 combines with J gene TRBJ1-2; D perhaps matches TRBD1 (5 bases). The CDR3 sequence is 11 residues long. Germline CDR1 is SQVTM and CDR2 is ANQGSEA. Trimming left V 2 bases short and J 8 bases short, with 9 bases between.

V and J are TRBV10-3 and TRBJ1-5; 8 bases agree with TRBD1. V was clipped by 10 bases and J by 5 bases; unmatched bases: 7. Germline-derived CDR1 and CDR2 are ENHRY and SYGVKD. The CDR3 length is 13 residues. CDR3 sequence: CATDREGDQPQHF. The CDR3 nucleotides read TGTGCCACGGACAGGGAGGGGGATCAGCCCCAGCATTTT.

This chain joins TRBV27 and TRBJ1-1, with D possibly being TRBD1 (6 bases). The CDR3 is 13 amino acids. Trimming shortened V by 5 bases and J by 10 bases, and 17 bases separated the two germline ends. Germline CDR1 reads MNHEY; CDR2 reads SMNVEV (reference sequence). The CDR3 sequence: CASSPGGVTGAFF. The CDR3 DNA reads TGTGCCAGCAGTCCGGGGGGCGTCACCGGAGCTTTCTTT.

The rearrangement uses TRBV9 and TRBJ2-3, with a tentative D call TRBD2 (6 bases). V lost 1 base to trimming and J lost 2 bases, with 11 bases between them. The CDR3 has 15 amino acids. Germline lookup yields CDR1 SGDLS and CDR2 YYNGEE. CDR3 bases: TGTGCCAGCAGCGTAATGGGAGGCATCACAGATACGCAGTATTTT. Its translation is CASSVMGGITDTQYF.

In DNA form, the CDR3 reads TGTGCCAGCAGCGTCCGCCTACAAGAGACCCAGTACTTC. It translates to CASSVRLQETQYF. The V call is TRBV7-6, the J call TRBJ2-5; D gene uncertain. Germline V gene lookup returns CDR1 SGHVS and CDR2 FNYEAQ. The CDR3 totals 13 residues. Between the trimmed V and J ends, which lost 5 bases and 2 bases, there was a span of 9 bases.

The gene calls are TRBV2 and TRBJ2-6; D is ambiguous. The CDR3 consists of 15 residues. V shed 4 bases and J shed 1 base, with 8 bases lying between them. The germline gives CDR1 SNHLY, CDR2 FYNNEI. CDR3 sequence (DNA): TGTGCCAGCAGTGTACGAGGATCTGGGGCCAACGTCCTGACTTTC. It specifies CASSVRGSGANVLTF.